This T cell receptor beta chain was recorded in a study of a mutant IDH1 vaccine in newly diagnosed glioma. V was shortened by 7 bases and J by 2 bases, with 10 bases between the two germline ends. CDR3 length: 12 residues. Germline V gene sequence: CDR1 SQVTM, CDR2 ANQGSEA. As for time point: week 23, last vaccination. The study gave 300 ug of mutant IDH1 20-mer peptide per vaccine dose, with topical imiquimod. Worth noting for this clone: Its antigen is still unknown.

The table came from immunoSEQ multiplex PCR; TCRdb's copy has only in-frame clones and leaves some out. This sample yields tens of thousands of clones, of which approximately 87% are seen a single time; 1.3% to 1.5% belongs to the top ten. Study-wide findings and caveats: Seemingly, pseudoprogression had no relation to changes in the top peripheral T cell clonotypes.

The clonotype originates from a man aged 35 to 55 with glioma. This chain links TRBV29-1 with TRBJ2-3; D might be TRBD1 (6 bases). Sample: PBMCs, taken from a glioma patient whose treatment included an IDH1 peptide vaccine. The CDR3 is CSARTATDTQYF. CDR3 bases: TGCAGCGCCCGGACAGCCACAGATACGCAGTATTTT.